The 27 T cell receptor beta chains reported below all come from one sample, sequenced in a study of sequential checkpoint blockade in melanoma. Treatment: randomized to nivolumab then ipilimumab (arm A) or the reverse (arm B). Generated by immunoSEQ multiplex PCR, the TCRdb table keeps only in-frame clones and is missing some. This sample has some 5,700 clones, with about 24% found just once. The sequencing here drew on tumor tissue (inferred from file names), taken from a patient given nivolumab and ipilimumab in sequence. The receptor source for this set is a human donor with melanoma.

This clone was seen a handful of times. V and J are TRBV12-5 and TRBJ2-1, with TRBD2 as a possible D gene (7 bases). This CDR3 has 14 amino acids. Looked up from germline, CDR1 is LGHNT and CDR2 is FRNRAP. For the CDR3, the DNA is TGTGCCAGCACCTCTAGGGGGGGGAGGGGTGAGCAGTTCTTC. Protein: CASTSRGGRGEQFF.

This clone has more than one count but fewer than ten. The chain links TRBV7-4 to TRBJ1-6; no reliable D call. V was clipped by 6 bases and J by 11 bases, with 14 bases between them. The CDR3 has 13 residues. Germline CDR1 is SGHVT and CDR2 is SQSDAQ. For the CDR3, the DNA is TGTGCCAGCAGTTTTCGTTCGGGAACACCCCTCCACTTT. Translated: CASSFRSGTPLHF.

In its sample, this clone was seen a few times. V gene TRBV19 combines with J gene TRBJ2-5; 9 bases are shared with TRBD2. V dropped 7 bases and J dropped 5; count of bases not matched to a gene: 8. From germline, CDR1 is LNHDA and CDR2 SQIVND (reference sequence). CDR3 size: 14 residues. The CDR3 DNA reads as TGTGCCAGTACGGCGGGAGGGCCTGGGGAGACCCAGTACTTC. This encodes CASTAGGPGETQYF.

The chain joins TRBV18 to TRBJ1-2, with D perhaps TRBD1 (5 bases). V dropped 2 bases and J dropped 7 bases, with 23 bases sitting between them. Germline V gene sequence: CDR1 KGHSH, CDR2 LQKENI. The CDR3 runs 17 residues. This CDR3 reads CASSPGVPSGGFSGYTF. The CDR3 DNA sequence: TGTGCCAGCTCACCAGGAGTCCCTTCGGGGGGTTTTTCTGGCTACACCTTC.

The genes are TRBV10-2 and TRBJ2-1; D not certain. The V end was cut by 3 bases, the J end by 8 bases, with 17 bases between. The germline gives CDR1 WSHSY, CDR2 SAAADI. The CDR3 consists of 15 residues. CDR3 in amino acids: CASSDLSSSADEQFF. CDR3 sequence (DNA): TGCGCCAGCAGTGACCTCAGTAGTAGTGCCGATGAGCAGTTCTTC.

This chain connects TRBV5-1 to TRBJ2-3; TRBD2 matches at 9 bases. CDR1 and CDR2 (germline): SGHRS, YFSETQ. Trimming took 0 bases from V and 6 from J; bases not matched to a gene: 11. This CDR3 contains 17 residues. The CDR3 loop is CASSLARRGGGRDTQYF. The CDR3, as DNA: TGCGCCAGCAGCTTGGCCCGCCGCGGGGGGGGTCGGGATACGCAGTATTTT.

The chain couples TRBV11-3 to TRBJ2-2; D gene unclear. V lost 6 bases and J 0 bases, leaving 11 bases between the germline ends. Germline values: CDR1 SGHNT, CDR2 YENEEA. The CDR3 loop spans 15 amino acids. The CDR3 DNA reads TGTGCCAGCAGGTCCCCACGCACGAACACCGGGGAGCTGTTTTTT. Translating gives CASRSPRTNTGELFF.

This clone was counted between two and nine times. The rearrangement links TRBV6-8 to TRBJ1-3; D may be TRBD1 (5 bases). Trimming took 0 bases from V and 1 from J, leaving 13 bases between them. The CDR3 is 17 residues long. The germline V gene has CDR1 MNHGY and CDR2 SAAAGT. The chain's CDR3 is CASSYSRGRASGNTIYF. DNA of the CDR3: TGTGCCAGCAGTTACTCTCGTGGCAGGGCGTCTGGAAACACCATATATTTT.

This clone is termed medium-sized. The rearrangement uses TRBV28 and TRBJ2-7; the match to TRBD1 covers 11 bases. This CDR3 has 14 amino acids. Looked up from germline, CDR1 is MDHEN and CDR2 is SYDVKM. V shed 3 bases and J 6 bases; nucleotides not matched to a gene: 4. CDR3 DNA: TGTGCCAGCAGTTTGGACAGGGGGCTAGGCGAGCAGTACTTC. Its protein is CASSLDRGLGEQYF.

This clone came up a few times. The chain has TRBV5-1 and TRBJ2-6; D gene unclear. Trimming cost V 0 bases and J 0 bases, with 4 bases left between them. This CDR3 is 15 amino acids long. Germline values: CDR1 SGHRS, CDR2 YFSETQ. CDR3 DNA sequence: TGCGCCAGCAGCTTGGGAAACTCTGGGGCCAACGTCCTGACTTTC. Translating it yields CASSLGNSGANVLTF.

J is TRBJ2-1 and V is TRBV28, with D maybe TRBD1 (6 bases). The CDR3 has 14 amino acids. Germline V lookup: CDR1 MDHEN, CDR2 SYDVKM. V was trimmed by 2 bases and J by 7 bases, leaving 12 bases between them. In DNA, the CDR3 is TGTGCCAGCAGTTTAGGGACCACAGGGAATGAGCAGTTCTTC. This gives the protein CASSLGTTGNEQFF.

This clone has only a few counts. The chain joins TRBV6-8 to TRBJ2-6; D not certain. Germline V lookup: CDR1 MNHGY, CDR2 SAAAGT. The V end was cut by 6 bases, the J end by 6 bases, with 12 bases between. The CDR3 has 14 residues. Written as DNA, the CDR3 is TGTGCCAGCAGAACAACCCCTGAGGCCAACGTCCTGACTTTC. Amino acids: CASRTTPEANVLTF.

This clone was seen many times. This chain connects TRBV11-3 to TRBJ2-3; TRBD2 matches at 13 bases. CDR1 SGHNT and CDR2 YENEEA come from the germline V gene. The V segment lost 4 bases and the J segment 3 bases; nucleotides outside the gene matches: 1. The CDR3 totals 15 residues. The CDR3 loop reads CASSWTSGRTDTQYF. CDR3 sequence (DNA): TGTGCCAGCAGCTGGACTAGCGGGAGAACAGATACGCAGTATTTT.

The chain couples TRBV12-2 to TRBJ2-7; TRBD2 is the table's D call, not checked against the DNA. TRBV12-2 is classified as a pseudogene. This CDR3 is 16 amino acids long. DNA of the CDR3: TGTGCCAGTCGGACTAGCGGGGGGGCCGTGACCTACGAGCAGTACTTC. Amino acids: CASRTSGGAVTYEQYF.

This clone has just a few counts. V and J are TRBV19 and TRBJ2-3; 8 positions match TRBD1. There are 15 residues in the CDR3. J was trimmed by 3 bases and V by 5 bases; bases with no gene match: 7. Germline CDR1 and CDR2: LNHDA and SQIVND (reference sequence). The CDR3 sequence: CASSPWTGWTDTQYF. CDR3 in DNA: TGTGCCAGTAGTCCTTGGACAGGGTGGACAGATACGCAGTATTTT.

This clone was seen a few times. The V gene is TRBV11-3, the J gene TRBJ1-4, with TRBD1 identical over 7 bases. Per the germline V gene, CDR1 is SGHNT and CDR2 is YENEEA. Losses at the gene ends were 7 bases for V and 5 bases for J; bases not matched to a gene: 10. CDR3 length equals 15 residues. The CDR3 loop reads CASTQGGGQNEKLFF. The CDR3 DNA follows: TGTGCCAGCACCCAGGGGGGGGGACAAAATGAAAAACTGTTTTTT.

This chain uses TRBV25-1 with TRBJ1-2; no firm D call. Trimming removed 3 bases at V and 5 bases at J, with 7 bases between. This CDR3 has 12 residues. Germline CDR1 and CDR2: MGHDK and SYGVNS. CDR3 amino acids: CASSEDLYGYTF. Written as DNA, the CDR3 is TGTGCCAGCAGTGAGGACCTTTATGGCTACACCTTC.

This clone was detected only once. The rearrangement links TRBV19 to TRBJ2-1, with 13 nucleotides matching TRBD2. Germline CDR1 LNHDA, CDR2 SQIVND (reference sequence). The CDR3 sequence is 20 residues long. V dropped 4 bases and J dropped 8; count of bases not matched to a gene: 20. DNA of the CDR3: TGTGCCAGTAGTACCCTCCTCCGGACTAGCGGGAGCCGGGTGGAGGATGAGCAGTTCTTC. Its translation: CASSTLLRTSGSRVEDEQFF. The complete variable domain, with remaining parts taken from reference TRBV19 and TRBJ2-1, reads DGGITQSPKYLFRKEGQNVTLSCEQNLNHDAMYWYRQDPGQGLRLIYYSQIVNDFQKGDIAEGYSVSREKKESFPLTVTSAQKNPTAFYLCASSTLLRTSGSRVEDEQFFGPGTRLTVL.

This clone was seen only a few times. The chain links TRBV12-5 to TRBJ2-1; TRBD2 agrees at 11 bases. CDR1 and CDR2 from the germline V gene are LGHNT and FRNRAP. CDR3 size: 12 residues. As DNA, the CDR3 is TGTGCAGTTAGCGGGAGGGGGGCTGAGCAGTTCTTC. Its protein product is CAVSGRGAEQFF. The whole variable domain, remainder taken from reference TRBV12-5 and TRBJ2-1, is DARVTQTPRHKVTEMGQEVTMRCQPILGHNTVFWYRQTMMQGLELLAYFRNRAPLDDSGMPKDRFSAEMPDATLATLKIQPSEPRDSAVYFCAVSGRGAEQFFGPGTRLTVL.

This clone was counted a single time. The J gene is TRBJ2-7, the V gene TRBV19; no clear D gene. CDR1 and CDR2 from the germline V gene are LNHDA and SQIVND (reference sequence). CDR3 length: 11 residues. The germline V and J ends were trimmed by 5 bases and 7 bases, with 9 bases remaining between them. The CDR3 region is CASSPLLEQYF. The DNA for the CDR3 is TGTGCCAGTAGTCCCTTATTAGAGCAGTACTTC.

In this sample, this clone is large (0.1 to 1%). The J gene is TRBJ1-6, the V gene TRBV18; tentative D call: TRBD1 (5 bases). The germline V gene has CDR1 KGHSH and CDR2 LQKENI. The V end lost 2 bases, the J end lost 6 bases, and 11 bases lay between the germline ends. CDR3 length: 15 residues. CDR3 nucleotides: TGTGCCAGCTCACCAGGGGGGGTTTCTAATTCACCCCTCCACTTT. It encodes CASSPGGVSNSPLHF.

This clone was found many times. The chain joins TRBV11-3 to TRBJ1-6; perhaps TRBD1 as D (6 bases). CDR1 is SGHNT, CDR2 YENEEA, per germline. V shed 5 bases and J shed 8 bases, with 16 bases lying between them. This CDR3 region has 15 residues. CDR3 sequence: CASSRRGPLHSPLHF. CDR3 bases: TGTGCCAGCAGCCGGCGGGGGCCCCTTCATTCACCCCTCCACTTT. Complete variable domain (other parts from reference TRBV11-3 and TRBJ1-6): EAGVVQSPRYKIIEKKQPVAFWCNPISGHNTLYWYLQNLGQGPELLIRYENEEAVDDSQLPKDRFSAERLKGVDSTLKIQPAELGDSAVYLCASSRRGPLHSPLHFGNGTRLTVT.

The V and J genes are TRBV19 and TRBJ1-1, with a tentative D call TRBD1 (5 bases). V lost 4 bases and J 0 bases, leaving 9 bases between the germline ends. Germline CDR1 and CDR2: LNHDA and SQIVND (reference sequence). The CDR3 totals 14 residues. CDR3 residues: CASSKGRMNTEAFF. In DNA form, the CDR3 reads TGTGCCAGTAGTAAGGGACGGATGAACACTGAAGCTTTCTTT.

This clone ranks as medium-sized. The chain employs TRBV6-8 and TRBJ2-7; D is unresolved. Trimming left V 0 bases short and J 5 bases short, with 5 bases between. The CDR3 spans 12 residues. Germline values: CDR1 MNHGY, CDR2 SAAAGT. The CDR3 DNA sequence: TGTGCCAGCAGTTACTCCCGGAACGAGCAGTACTTC. Protein sequence: CASSYSRNEQYF.

This clone showed up just a few times. The V gene is TRBV6-8, the J gene TRBJ1-2; a weak D match, TRBD1 (5 bases). Trimming took 7 bases from V and 6 from J, leaving 21 bases between them. The germline CDR1 and CDR2 sequences are MNHGY and SAAAGT. The CDR3 loop spans 15 amino acids. The CDR3 loop reads CASTEFFGQGDGYTF. The CDR3 nucleotides read TGTGCCAGCACTGAATTCTTTGGGCAGGGTGATGGCTACACCTTC.

V is TRBV5-1 and J is TRBJ2-1; 12 nucleotides match TRBD2. The CDR3 length is 15 residues. With 4 bases clipped from V and 6 bases from J, the junction kept 5 bases outside the gene matches. Germline V CDR1 and CDR2: SGHRS, YFSETQ. CDR3 residues: CASSQGLAGGNEQFF. CDR3 sequence (DNA): TGCGCCAGCAGCCAGGGACTAGCGGGTGGCAATGAGCAGTTCTTC.

In its sample, this clone was seen a few times. The CDR3 protein is CAWSRTSGHEQYF. CDR3 sequence (DNA): TGTGCCTGGAGTCGGACTAGCGGTCACGAGCAGTACTTC. The chain uses TRBV30 and TRBJ2-7; 10 bases map to TRBD2. V was clipped by 2 bases and J by 5 bases; unmatched bases: 3. The CDR3 has 13 amino acids. CDR1 and CDR2 (germline): GTSNPN, SVGIG (reference sequence).